Below are 2 T cell receptor beta chains sequenced from a single sample in a study of T cell clones after liver transplantation. Repertoires were generated with immunoSEQ multiplex PCR, while TCRdb's copy carries only in-frame clones and drops some. The data hold about 21,000 clones, with 90% to 95% observed a single time. This material consisted of CD8+ T cells from blood, taken about 26 months after liver transplant. The receptor set was obtained from a human patient who received a liver transplant. Some T cells may be provided by the graft donor.

By share, this clone counts as large. This chain connects TRBV7-9 to TRBJ2-7; TRBD1 is a possible D gene (5 bases). The CDR3 loop spans 14 amino acids. V was clipped by 2 bases and J by 5 bases, with 13 bases between them. CDR1 and CDR2 from the germline V gene are SEHNR and FQNEAQ (reference sequence). The CDR3 nucleotides are TGTGCCAGCAGCTTAAGTGGGGCAGGGCACGAGCAGTACTTC. Translated, it gives CASSLSGAGHEQYF.

There are a few counts of this clone. The chain carries TRBV4-3 and TRBJ1-1; no definite D call. The CDR3 is 13 residues long. Germline CDR1 and CDR2: LGHNA and YSLEER. Trimming left V 4 bases short and J 1 base short, with 7 bases between. The CDR3 DNA follows: TGCGCCAGCAGCCTCCGCGGGAACACTGAAGCTTTCTTT. It specifies CASSLRGNTEAFF.